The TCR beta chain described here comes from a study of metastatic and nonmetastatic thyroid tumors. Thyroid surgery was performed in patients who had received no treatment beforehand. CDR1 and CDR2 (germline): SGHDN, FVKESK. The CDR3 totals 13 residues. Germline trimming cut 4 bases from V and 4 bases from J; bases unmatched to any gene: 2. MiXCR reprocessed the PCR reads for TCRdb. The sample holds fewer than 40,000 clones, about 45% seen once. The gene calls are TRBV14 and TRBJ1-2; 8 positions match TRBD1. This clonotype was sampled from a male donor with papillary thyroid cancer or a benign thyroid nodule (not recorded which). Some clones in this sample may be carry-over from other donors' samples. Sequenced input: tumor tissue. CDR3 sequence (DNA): TGTGCCAGCAGCCCCGGGACAGGCTATGGCTACACCTTC. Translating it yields CASSPGTGYGYTF.